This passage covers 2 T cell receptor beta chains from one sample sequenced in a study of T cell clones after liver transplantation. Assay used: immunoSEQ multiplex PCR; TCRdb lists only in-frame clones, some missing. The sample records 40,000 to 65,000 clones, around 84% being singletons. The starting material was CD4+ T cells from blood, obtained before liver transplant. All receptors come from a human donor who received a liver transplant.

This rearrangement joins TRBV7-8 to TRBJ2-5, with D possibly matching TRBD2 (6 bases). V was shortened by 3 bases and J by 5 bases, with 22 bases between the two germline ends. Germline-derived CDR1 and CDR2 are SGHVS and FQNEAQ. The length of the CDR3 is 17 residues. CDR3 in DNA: TGTGCCAGCAGCTTTCGGCGGGACGGGGCACGTGGGGAGACCCAGTACTTC. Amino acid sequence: CASSFRRDGARGETQYF.

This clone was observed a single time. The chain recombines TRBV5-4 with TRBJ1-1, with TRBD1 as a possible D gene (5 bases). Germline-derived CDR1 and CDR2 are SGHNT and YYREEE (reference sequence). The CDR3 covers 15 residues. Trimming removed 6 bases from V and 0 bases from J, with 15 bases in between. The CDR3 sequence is CASTPSRGMNTEAFF. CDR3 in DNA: TGTGCCAGCACTCCTTCCCGGGGCATGAACACTGAAGCTTTCTTT.